The 32 T cell receptor beta chains in this list originate from one sample, sequenced in a study of cytomegalovirus exposure and HLA in healthy donors. The PCR was carried out with 60 Vbeta primers and 13 Jbeta primers. Produced via immunoSEQ multiplex PCR; TCRdb's table is partial and in-frame only. The sample holds some 140,000 clones, 80% seen once. Sequenced input: PBMCs. The receptor set was obtained from a man aged 25-45 years in good health.

This sequence joins TRBV27 and TRBJ1-2, with 7 nucleotides matching TRBD1. Germline lookup yields CDR1 MNHEY and CDR2 SMNVEV (reference sequence). CDR3 length equals 18 residues. Trimming at V came to 7 bases and at J to 1 base, leaving 18 bases not matched to a gene. CDR3: CASTTLKGQGVRNYGYTF. The CDR3 region has the DNA TGTGCCAGCACCACCCTAAAGGGGCAGGGGGTACGTAACTATGGCTACACCTTC.

This chain connects TRBV11-2 to TRBJ2-7; D gene uncertain. Trimming removed 0 bases from V and 6 bases from J, with 3 bases in between. CDR3 size: 11 residues. The germline V gene encodes CDR1 SGHAT and CDR2 FQNNGV. The CDR3 coding sequence is TGTGCCAGCAGCTTAGATAGCGAGCAGTACTTC. This codes for CASSLDSEQYF.

This chain uses TRBV9 with TRBJ1-1; a possible D gene is TRBD1 (6 bases). Germline loops: CDR1 SGDLS, CDR2 YYNGEE. V lost 0 bases and J 5 bases, leaving 11 bases between the germline ends. The CDR3 has 14 residues. The DNA of the CDR3 is TGTGCCAGCAGCGTAGTCAGGGGAGAAACTGAAGCTTTCTTT. Residues: CASSVVRGETEAFF.

V is TRBV5-3 and J is TRBJ2-7, with a weak D call TRBD2 (5 bases). TRBV5-3 is known as an ORF, though its function is uncertain. V lost 4 bases and J 2 bases, leaving 22 bases between the germline ends. This CDR3 contains 17 residues. The DNA of the CDR3 is TGTGCCAGAAGCCCCGCGCTCCCCGGGATAGGGACCTACGAGCAGTACTTC. Its protein is CARSPALPGIGTYEQYF.

The chain has TRBV2 and TRBJ2-6; TRBD1 aligns across 7 bases. This CDR3 has 19 amino acids. Germline CDR1 is SNHLY and CDR2 is FYNNEI. V lost 5 bases to trimming and J lost 4 bases; unmatched junction nucleotides: 17. CDR3 sequence: CASSIGQDKLVYGANVLTF. For the CDR3, the DNA is TGTGCCAGCAGTATTGGACAGGATAAACTAGTGTACGGGGCCAACGTCCTGACTTTC.

V gene TRBV5-6 combines with J gene TRBJ2-7; D is perhaps TRBD1 (5 bases). The CDR3 has 12 amino acids. The germline V gene encodes CDR1 SGHDT and CDR2 YYEEEE. V was shortened by 4 bases and J by 4 bases, with 9 bases between the two germline ends. The chain's CDR3 is CASSNRRYEQYF. The CDR3 DNA reads TGTGCCAGCAGCAACAGGAGATACGAGCAGTACTTC.

The chain combines TRBV2 with TRBJ2-4; the match to TRBD1 covers 11 bases. J lost 3 bases, V lost 4 bases, and 11 bases had no gene match. CDR1 SNHLY and CDR2 FYNNEI come from the germline V gene. There are 18 residues in the CDR3. In DNA, the CDR3 is TGTGCCAGCAGTGTAGGGACAGGGGGTCGCCCTGGCAAAAACATTCAGTACTTC. Its protein product is CASSVGTGGRPGKNIQYF.

The chain couples TRBV5-6 to TRBJ2-1; D is ambiguous. This CDR3 comprises 11 residues. CDR1 SGHDT and CDR2 YYEEEE come from the germline V gene. Trimming shortened V by 1 base and J by 9 bases, and 5 bases separated the two germline ends. As DNA, the CDR3 is TGTGCCAGCAGCTTGTCAGTTGAGCAGTTCTTC. It yields the protein CASSLSVEQFF. The full variable domain, rest sourced from reference TRBV5-6 and TRBJ2-1, is DAGVTQSPTHLIKTRGQQVTLRCSPKSGHDTVSWYQQALGQGPQFIFQYYEEEERQRGNFPDRFSGHQFPNYSSELNVNALLLGDSALYLCASSLSVEQFFGPGTRLTVL.

The chain links TRBV10-2 to TRBJ2-1; the match to TRBD2 covers 7 bases. The CDR3 is made up of 14 amino acids. CDR1 is WSHSY and CDR2 is SAAADI in the germline V gene. The V and J ends lost 7 bases and 5 bases, in that order; junction bases with no gene match: 8. CDR3 residues: CASNEGGVHNEQFF. The CDR3 nucleotides are TGCGCCAGCAACGAGGGAGGGGTCCACAATGAGCAGTTCTTC.

The rearrangement links TRBV5-1 to TRBJ1-6; 7 positions match TRBD1. CDR1 and CDR2 (germline): SGHRS, YFSETQ. There are 14 residues in the CDR3. With 3 bases clipped from V and 10 bases from J, the junction kept 7 bases outside the gene matches. CDR3 nucleotide sequence: TGCGCCAGCAGCTCGGAGGGGGCGCAATCACCCCTCCACTTT. It encodes CASSSEGAQSPLHF.

The V and J genes are TRBV19 and TRBJ1-5; D gene unclear. Trimming left V 5 bases short and J 11 bases short, with 22 bases between. This CDR3 is 15 amino acids long. Per germline, CDR1 LNHDA and CDR2 SQIVND (reference sequence). The CDR3 bases are TGTGCCAGTAGTCCCGACATCCCCGGCGCCAAGGCCCAGCATTTT. Protein: CASSPDIPGAKAQHF.

The rearrangement joins TRBV23-1 to TRBJ2-2; no clear D. TRBV23-1 is designated an ORF whose function remains uncertain. Deletions cut 4 bases from V and 7 bases from J, with 4 bases between. The CDR3 runs 11 residues. DNA for the CDR3: TGCGCCAGCAGTCCTCGCGGGGAGCTGTTTTTT. Its translation: CASSPRGELFF.

The V call is TRBV28, the J call TRBJ1-1, with D uncertain. The CDR3 runs to 12 residues. In germline, CDR1 is MDHEN, CDR2 SYDVKM. V lost 4 bases and J lost 5, with 8 bases in between. CDR3 amino acids: CASSSARTEAFF. CDR3 DNA: TGTGCCAGCAGTTCGGCGAGGACTGAAGCTTTCTTT.

The chain joins TRBV9 to TRBJ2-1, with 9 positions matching TRBD2. Germline loops: CDR1 SGDLS, CDR2 YYNGEE. The CDR3 length is 16 residues. With V trimmed by 7 bases and J by 3 bases, 11 bases remained unmatched. In nucleotides, the CDR3 is TGTGCCAGCGAAGATTCCCGACTAGCGGTCTACAATGAGCAGTTCTTC. Translating gives CASEDSRLAVYNEQFF.

As concerns this clone: An end of the junction differs from the germline gene, which may be a read error. The gene calls are TRBV7-9 and TRBJ2-1; D gene unclear. This CDR3 contains 17 residues. Germline-derived CDR1 and CDR2 are SEHNR and FQNEAQ (reference sequence). CDR3 sequence (DNA): TGTTCCAGCAGCTTACGATCCGCGCCCAAACCCTACAATGAGCAGTTCTTC. This gives the protein CSSSLRSAPKPYNEQFF.

The chain recombines TRBV30 with TRBJ2-3, with D possibly TRBD2 on 6 matching bases. The CDR3 spans 13 residues. V dropped 4 bases and J dropped 1 base, with 9 bases sitting between them. The germline V gene encodes CDR1 GTSNPN and CDR2 SVGIG (reference sequence). CDR3 DNA: TGTGCCTGGACCAGCGGGCGCACAGATACGCAGTATTTT. Translating it yields CAWTSGRTDTQYF.

V and J are TRBV18 and TRBJ2-7; TRBD2 aligns across 8 bases. J was trimmed by 6 bases and V by 3 bases; bases with no gene match: 13. Germline-derived CDR1 and CDR2 are KGHSH and LQKENI. This CDR3 region has 16 residues. The CDR3 spells CASSPPGLAGSREQYF. In DNA form, the CDR3 reads TGTGCCAGCTCACCGCCGGGGCTAGCGGGCTCTCGCGAGCAGTACTTC.

The chain uses TRBV4-2 and TRBJ2-1, with D perhaps matching TRBD2 (5 bases). V shed 3 bases and J shed 4 bases, with 10 bases lying between them. The germline gives CDR1 LGHNA, CDR2 YNFKEQ. This CDR3 contains 14 residues. The CDR3 here is CASSQEEEYNEQFF. The CDR3 nucleotides read TGTGCCAGCAGCCAGGAGGAGGAGTACAATGAGCAGTTCTTC.

The chain combines TRBV5-6 with TRBJ2-5; TRBD2 agrees at 11 bases. The V gene's germline CDR1 is SGHDT and CDR2 YYEEEE. The ends lost 4 bases at V and 5 bases at J; junction bases unmatched: 10. The CDR3 is 16 amino acids. CDR3: CASSLTSGRGGETQYF. In DNA, the CDR3 is TGTGCCAGCAGCCTTACTAGCGGGAGAGGGGGGGAGACCCAGTACTTC. Using reference TRBV5-6 and TRBJ2-5 for the parts outside the CDR3, the full variable domain is DAGVTQSPTHLIKTRGQQVTLRCSPKSGHDTVSWYQQALGQGPQFIFQYYEEEERQRGNFPDRFSGHQFPNYSSELNVNALLLGDSALYLCASSLTSGRGGETQYFGPGTRLLVL.

This sequence joins TRBV5-1 and TRBJ1-2, with TRBD1 as a possible D gene (6 bases). Germline V gene lookup returns CDR1 SGHRS and CDR2 YFSETQ. CDR3 size: 13 residues. The ends were cut back, 4 bases at V and 3 bases at J, with 10 bases in the middle. The CDR3 nucleotides are TGCGCCAGCAGCCTACAGGGTGACTATGGCTACACCTTC. It yields the protein CASSLQGDYGYTF.

Concerning this clone: One junction end does not reproduce the germline sequence, and a read error may be involved. The V gene is TRBV7-9, the J gene TRBJ2-7, with 8 bases fitting TRBD2. CDR1 is SEHNR and CDR2 is FQNEAQ in the germline V gene (reference sequence). This CDR3 has 17 residues. CDR3: CSSSLWASREADYEQYF. CDR3 bases: TGTTCCAGCAGCTTATGGGCTTCGCGGGAGGCCGACTACGAGCAGTACTTC. Full variable domain (missing parts from reference TRBV7-9 and TRBJ2-7): DTGVSQNPRHKITKRGQNVTFRCDPISEHNRLYWYRQTLGQGPEFLTYFQNEAQLEKSRLLSDRFSAERPKGSFSTLEIQRTEQGDSAMYLCSSSLWASREADYEQYFGPGTRLTVT.

The rearrangement joins TRBV28 to TRBJ2-1; D possibly corresponds to TRBD1 (6 bases). The V gene lost 10 bases and the J gene lost 7 bases, with 11 bases spanning the gap. The CDR3 covers 11 residues. Germline loops: CDR1 MDHEN, CDR2 SYDVKM. CDR3 amino acids: CATGVRNEQFF. In nucleotides, the CDR3 is TGTGCCACAGGGGTTCGGAATGAGCAGTTCTTC. The variable domain in full, completed from reference TRBV28 and TRBJ2-1, reads DVKVTQSSRYLVKRTGEKVFLECVQDMDHENMFWYRQDPGLGLRLIYFSYDVKMKEKGDIPEGYSVSREKKERFSLILESASTNQTSMYLCATGVRNEQFFGPGTRLTVL.

The chain recombines TRBV6-1 with TRBJ2-1; 7 bases line up with TRBD1. CDR3 length: 14 residues. Looked up from germline, CDR1 is MNHNS and CDR2 is SASEGT. J gave up 4 bases and V 4 bases, and 4 bases lay outside the gene matches. The CDR3 loop reads CASSATGEYNEQFF. As DNA, the CDR3 is TGTGCCAGCAGTGCAACAGGGGAGTACAATGAGCAGTTCTTC.

The rearrangement joins TRBV28 to TRBJ2-4, with a possible D match to TRBD1 (6 bases). This CDR3 is 15 amino acids long. V was trimmed by 5 bases and J by 3 bases, leaving 14 bases between them. Germline V lookup: CDR1 MDHEN, CDR2 SYDVKM. The CDR3 DNA sequence: TGTGCCAGCAGTACCACAGGGAACAGCAAAAACATTCAGTACTTC. Its protein product is CASSTTGNSKNIQYF.

V is TRBV7-3 and J is TRBJ2-3; the match to TRBD2 covers 7 bases. With 5 bases clipped from V and 0 bases from J, the junction kept 8 bases outside the gene matches. The CDR3 has 16 residues. Germline V CDR1 and CDR2: SGHTA, FQGTGA. CDR3 protein: CASSHRRAGSTDTQYF. The DNA for the CDR3 is TGTGCCAGCAGCCATAGGAGAGCGGGGAGCACAGATACGCAGTATTTT.

This chain joins TRBV29-1 and TRBJ1-4, with no clear D. This CDR3 spans 13 amino acids. The germline V and J ends were trimmed by 6 bases and 5 bases, with 13 bases remaining between them. The V gene's germline CDR1 is SQVTM and CDR2 ANQGSEA. The CDR3 DNA is TGCAGCGTGGGCAAGGTTCCAAATGAAAAACTGTTTTTT. This gives the protein CSVGKVPNEKLFF.

The rearrangement joins TRBV5-1 to TRBJ2-3; the match to TRBD2 covers 12 bases. With V trimmed by 3 bases and J by 4 bases, 9 bases remained unmatched. CDR3 size: 17 residues. From germline, CDR1 is SGHRS and CDR2 YFSETQ. Written as DNA, the CDR3 is TGCGCCAGCAGCTCAACCGTACTAGCGGGAGGAGCAGATACGCAGTATTTT. It encodes CASSSTVLAGGADTQYF.

This chain connects TRBV14 to TRBJ2-5; 12 nucleotides align to TRBD2. V gave up 2 bases and J gave up 5 bases; unmatched junction bases: 6. Germline V gene data show CDR1 as SGHDN and CDR2 as FVKESK. This CDR3 contains 16 residues. The CDR3, as DNA: TGTGCCAGCAGCCAACTAGCGGGAGGGCCGGGGGAGACCCAGTACTTC. This sequence encodes CASSQLAGGPGETQYF.

The V and J genes are TRBV7-8 and TRBJ2-7; 8 positions agree with TRBD2. Germline values: CDR1 SGHVS, CDR2 FQNEAQ. V trimming: 5 bases; J trimming: 5 bases; junction bases outside the gene matches: 5. The CDR3 has 13 amino acids. CDR3 nucleotides: TGTGCCAGCAGCCCCCGCGGGGGGAACGAGCAGTACTTC. Its protein is CASSPRGGNEQYF.

This clone has just one count. The chain couples TRBV7-2 to TRBJ2-1, with a tentative D call TRBD2 (5 bases). The length of the CDR3 is 15 residues. The germline gives CDR1 SGHTA, CDR2 FQGNSA. Trimming removed 1 base at V and 4 bases at J, with 11 bases between. The CDR3 DNA follows: TGTGCCAGCAGCTTAGGCCGGGGTGGATACAATGAGCAGTTCTTC. Amino acids: CASSLGRGGYNEQFF.

The rearrangement links TRBV6-5 to TRBJ2-7, with D maybe TRBD1 (5 bases). Trimming shortened V by 10 bases and J by 3 bases, and 22 bases separated the two germline ends. The CDR3 totals 15 residues. Per the germline V gene, CDR1 is MNHEY and CDR2 is SVGAGI. The CDR3: CATTTWGRVSYEQYF. The CDR3 DNA follows: TGTGCCACCACTACTTGGGGCAGGGTTAGCTACGAGCAGTACTTC.

With respect to this clone: Germline and junction disagree at one end, which may indicate a read error. This chain links TRBV7-7 with TRBJ2-7, with a tentative D call TRBD2 (6 bases). Germline CDR1 is SSHAT and CDR2 is FNYEAQ (reference sequence). This CDR3 is 14 amino acids long. The CDR3: CASSSGLTSYEQYF. CDR3 nucleotide sequence: TGTGCTAGCAGCTCGGGACTTACTTCCTACGAGCAGTACTTC. Full variable domain (missing parts from reference TRBV7-7 and TRBJ2-7): GAGVSQSPRYKVTKRGQDVTLRCDPISSHATLYWYQQALGQGPEFLTYFNYEAQPDKSGLPSDRFSAERPEGSISTLTIQRTEQRDSAMYRCASSSGLTSYEQYFGPGTRLTVT.